A selection of T cell receptor beta chains follows, all from one sample in a study of blood T cell repertoires in COVID-19. Repertoires were generated with immunoSEQ multiplex PCR, while TCRdb's copy carries only in-frame clones and drops some. This table holds approximately 160,000 clones, around 80% found once. The sample comprised PBMCs or T cells enriched from blood (not recorded which). These TCRs come from a middle-aged man who had recovered from COVID-19. CDR3s include the opening cysteine and the closing phenylalanine or tryptophan. A D gene is named only where the DNA matches it firmly. Size tells how often a clone was seen (once, few, many) or the class of an expanded clone, and some rows leave it out.

v_call,d_call,clone_size,j_call,cdr3_aa,cdr3_nt
TRBV7-2,TRBD1,.,TRBJ1-2,CASSLVGTGYYGYTF,TGTGCCAGCAGCTTAGTGGGGACAGGTTATTATGGCTACACCTTC
TRBV29-1,TRBD1,.,TRBJ2-3,CSVENPWGQGASDTQYF,TGCAGCGTTGAAAACCCCTGGGGGCAGGGGGCATCAGATACGCAGTATTTT
TRBV11-2,TRBD1,.,TRBJ1-1,CASSLSTGGTEAFF,TGTGCCAGCAGCTTGTCGACAGGGGGCACTGAAGCTTTCTTT
TRBV7-2,.,.,TRBJ2-7,CASSLDGRAYEQYF,TGTGCCAGCAGCTTAGATGGCCGGGCCTACGAGCAGTACTTC
TRBV12-5,.,.,TRBJ1-2,CASGSPPSGYGYTF,TGTGCTAGTGGTTCCCCCCCGTCCGGGTATGGCTACACCTTC
TRBV11-2,.,.,TRBJ1-1,CASKTGMNTEAFF,TGTGCCAGCAAGACAGGCATGAACACTGAAGCTTTCTTT
TRBV6-1,.,.,TRBJ2-7,CASSEEGNRSYEQYF,TGTGCCAGCAGTGAAGAGGGGAACCGCTCCTACGAGCAGTACTTC
TRBV6-5,.,.,TRBJ1-5,CASRGGSSNQPQHF,TGTGCCAGCAGGGGGGGGAGCAGCAATCAGCCCCAGCATTTT
TRBV2,TRBD1,.,TRBJ1-1,CASSAPLGTGVENTEAFF,TGTGCCAGCAGTGCCCCCCTCGGGACAGGGGTCGAGAACACTGAAGCTTTCTTT
TRBV28,TRBD1,once,TRBJ1-1,CASDPWRGRGTEAFF,TGTGCCAGCGACCCATGGAGGGGGCGGGGCACTGAAGCTTTCTTT
TRBV2,.,.,TRBJ1-1,CASSAEDTEAFF,TGTGCCAGCAGCGCGGAGGACACTGAAGCTTTCTTT
TRBV3-1/TRBV3-2,TRBD2,.,TRBJ2-2,CASSRRNGGGGVQGELFF,TGTGCCAGCAGCCGTAGAAACGGCGGGGGGGGAGTACAAGGGGAGCTGTTTTTT
TRBV7-3,TRBD2,.,TRBJ2-2,CASSVLAGTPGELFF,TGTGCCAGCAGCGTCTTAGCGGGGACCCCCGGGGAGCTGTTTTTT
TRBV2,TRBD2,.,TRBJ2-1,CASELVSGAYNEQFF,TGTGCCAGCGAACTAGTCAGCGGGGCGTACAATGAGCAGTTCTTC
TRBV24-1,.,.,TRBJ2-3,CATSDEGTSTDTQYF,TGTGCCACCAGTGATGAGGGGACTAGCACAGATACGCAGTATTTT
TRBV3-1/TRBV3-2,.,.,TRBJ2-5,CASTDTKTQYF,TGTGCCAGCACCGATACAAAGACCCAGTACTTC
TRBV18,TRBD2,.,TRBJ2-7,CASSPSAGGMYEQYF,TGTGCCAGCTCACCATCAGCGGGGGGTATGTACGAGCAGTACTTC
TRBV30,.,.,TRBJ1-1,CAWSVSIGGAFF,TGTGCCTGGAGTGTCAGTATAGGAGGGGCTTTCTTT
TRBV6-5,TRBD1,.,TRBJ2-7,CASSLRQGSWDEQYF,TGTGCCAGCAGTTTGAGACAGGGTTCGTGGGACGAGCAGTACTTC
TRBV18,.,few,TRBJ2-1,CASSPGTRGNEQFF,TGTGCCAGCTCACCCGGGACAAGGGGCAATGAGCAGTTCTTC